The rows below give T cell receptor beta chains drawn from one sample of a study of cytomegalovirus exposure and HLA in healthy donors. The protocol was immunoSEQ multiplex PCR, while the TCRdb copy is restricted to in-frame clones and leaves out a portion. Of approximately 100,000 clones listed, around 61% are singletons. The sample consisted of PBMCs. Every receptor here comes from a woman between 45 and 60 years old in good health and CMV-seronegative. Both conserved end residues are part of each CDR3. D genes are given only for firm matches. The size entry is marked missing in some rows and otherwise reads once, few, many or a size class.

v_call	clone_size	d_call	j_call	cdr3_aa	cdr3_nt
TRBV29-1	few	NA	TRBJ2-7	CSVVFRYEQYF	TGCAGCGTTGTATTCCGCTACGAGCAGTACTTC
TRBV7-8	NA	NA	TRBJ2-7	CASSLGSGGGDPYEQYF	TGTGCCAGCAGCTTAGGGTCGGGAGGGGGCGACCCCTACGAGCAGTACTTC
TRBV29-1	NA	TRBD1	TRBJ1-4	CSVEDRGQGAEKLFF	TGCAGCGTTGAAGATCGGGGACAGGGGGCCGAAAAACTGTTTTTT
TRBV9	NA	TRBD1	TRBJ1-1	CASSELTRGAMNTEAFF	TGTGCCAGCAGCGAGTTAACCAGGGGGGCCATGAACACTGAAGCTTTCTTT
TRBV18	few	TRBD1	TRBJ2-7	CASSPGQGGPYEQYF	TGTGCCAGCTCACCGGGACAGGGAGGACCCTACGAGCAGTACTTC
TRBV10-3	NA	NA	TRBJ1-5	CAISLGGESNQPQHF	TGTGCCATCTCCTTGGGGGGAGAGAGCAATCAGCCCCAGCATTTT
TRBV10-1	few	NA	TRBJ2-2	CASSMTGANTGELFF	TGCGCCAGCAGTATGACAGGTGCTAACACCGGGGAGCTGTTTTTT
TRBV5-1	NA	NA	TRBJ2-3	CASSSTTLGTDTQYF	TGCGCCAGCAGCTCGACTACGCTCGGCACAGATACGCAGTATTTT
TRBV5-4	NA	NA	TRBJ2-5	CASSPGWRQETQYF	TGTGCCAGCAGTCCGGGTTGGCGGCAAGAGACCCAGTACTTC
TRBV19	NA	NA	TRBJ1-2	CASSIGEAEGYTF	TGTGCCAGTAGTATTGGAGAGGCGGAGGGCTACACCTTC
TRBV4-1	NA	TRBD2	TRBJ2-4	CASSHLAGGENIQYF	TGCGCCAGCAGCCATCTAGCGGGGGGAGAAAACATTCAGTACTTC
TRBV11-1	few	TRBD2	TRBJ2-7	CASSLGTSGFSYEQYF	TGTGCCAGCAGCTTAGGGACTAGCGGCTTCTCCTACGAGCAGTACTTC
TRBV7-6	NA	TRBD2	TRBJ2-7	CASSLRVLGIAGGYEQYF	TGTGCCAGCAGCTTGAGGGTGTTAGGGATAGCGGGGGGCTACGAGCAGTACTTC
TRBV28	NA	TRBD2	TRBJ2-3	CASTAGGTDTQYF	TGTGCCAGCACCGCGGGGGGGACAGATACGCAGTATTTT
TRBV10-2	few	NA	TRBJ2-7	CASSEWTDYEQYF	TGCGCCAGCAGTGAGTGGACAGACTACGAGCAGTACTTC
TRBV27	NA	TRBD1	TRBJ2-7	CASSPGQSIPYEQYF	TGTGCCAGCAGTCCGGGACAGTCCATACCTTACGAGCAGTACTTC
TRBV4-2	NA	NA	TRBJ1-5	CASSQDIPTVTQPQHF	TGTGCCAGCAGCCAAGATATCCCGACAGTTACTCAGCCCCAGCATTTT
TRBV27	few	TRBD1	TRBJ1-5	CASSSGTGGREPQHF	TGTGCCAGCAGTTCCGGGACAGGGGGCCGGGAGCCCCAGCATTTT
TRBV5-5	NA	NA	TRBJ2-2	CASSFITTSWGGPGELFF	TGTGCCAGCAGCTTTATCACCACTAGTTGGGGGGGCCCCGGGGAGCTGTTTTTT
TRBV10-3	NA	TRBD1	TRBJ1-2	CAISVQDRGYGYTF	TGTGCCATCAGTGTTCAGGACAGGGGCTATGGCTACACCTTC
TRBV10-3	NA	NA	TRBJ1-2	CAISELSGSLYGYTF	TGTGCCATCAGTGAGCTCTCAGGGTCCCTCTATGGCTACACCTTC
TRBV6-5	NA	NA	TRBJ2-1	CASSYSSSDEQFF	TGTGCCAGCAGTTACTCTAGTTCGGATGAGCAGTTCTTC
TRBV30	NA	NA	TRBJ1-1	CAWSRTMNTEAFF	TGTGCCTGGAGTCGGACTATGAACACTGAAGCTTTCTTT
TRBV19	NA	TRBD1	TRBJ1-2	CASTSPGQGNYGYTF	TGTGCCAGTACCTCCCCGGGACAGGGAAACTATGGCTACACCTTC
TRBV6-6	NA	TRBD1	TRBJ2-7	CASSKGQGSYYEQYF	TGTGCCAGCAGTAAGGGACAGGGGTCCTACTACGAGCAGTACTTC
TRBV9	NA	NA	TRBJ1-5	CASSVEGVEDQPQHF	TGTGCCAGCAGCGTAGAGGGGGTCGAGGATCAGCCCCAGCATTTT
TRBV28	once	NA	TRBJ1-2	CASSSEYDRIYGYTF	TGTGCCAGCAGTTCAGAATATGACAGAATCTATGGCTACACCTTC
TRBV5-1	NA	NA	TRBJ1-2	CASSLRQSDGYTF	TGCGCCAGCAGCTTAAGACAGTCCGATGGCTACACCTTC
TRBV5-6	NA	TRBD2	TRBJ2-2	CASLNGGVGELFF	TGTGCCAGCTTAAACGGGGGGGTCGGGGAGCTGTTTTTT